A single sample gave rise to the 9 T cell receptor beta chains below, sequenced in a study of OX40 agonist ivuxolimab in advanced cancers. Some clones are missing from TCRdb's copy, which holds only in-frame ones; the method was immunoSEQ multiplex PCR. The data contain 76,000 or so clones, about 89% of them singletons. The source was CD4+ or CD8+ T cells sorted from blood, collected in a trial of the OX40 agonist ivuxolimab. The source is an adult with an advanced solid tumor such as melanoma, head and neck, liver or kidney cancer.

This clone was picked up a small number of times. The genes are TRBV30 and TRBJ2-7, with D possibly being TRBD1 or TRBD2 (5 bases each). The V gene's germline CDR1 is GTSNPN and CDR2 SVGIG (reference sequence). CDR3 length equals 17 residues. V gave up 3 bases and J gave up 3 bases, with 24 bases separating them. CDR3 residues: CAWRGDGARRWGYEQYF. The CDR3 region has the DNA TGTGCCTGGAGGGGGGACGGCGCGAGGAGATGGGGCTACGAGCAGTACTTC.

As to this clone: Other nucleotide sequences from this sample produce the same CDR3. The chain has TRBV7-3 and TRBJ2-3; D remains unclear. CDR3 length: 13 amino acids. V lost 2 bases and J 4 bases, leaving 7 bases between the germline ends. Germline lookup yields CDR1 SGHTA and CDR2 FQGTGA. CDR3 sequence reads: CASSLGVPDTQYF. CDR3 in DNA: TGTGCCAGCAGCTTAGGGGTCCCAGATACGCAGTATTTT.

The J gene is TRBJ1-1, the V gene TRBV19; 8 bases are shared with TRBD1. The V and J ends lost 5 bases and 5 bases, in that order; junction bases with no gene match: 7. The CDR3 is 14 amino acids. In germline, CDR1 is LNHDA, CDR2 SQIVND (reference sequence). DNA of the CDR3: TGTGCCAGTAGTGTTACAGGGGGTGGGACTGAAGCTTTCTTT. The encoded protein is CASSVTGGGTEAFF.

The chain has TRBV5-5 and TRBJ2-7, with a tentative D call TRBD1 (6 bases). This CDR3 contains 15 residues. V lost 0 bases and J 2 bases, leaving 12 bases between the germline ends. Per germline, CDR1 SGHKS and CDR2 YYEKEE (reference sequence). CDR3 sequence: CASSLEGDTAYEQYF. The CDR3 DNA is TGTGCCAGCAGCTTGGAGGGGGACACTGCCTACGAGCAGTACTTC.

In this sample, this clone turned up a few times. The V gene is TRBV30, the J gene TRBJ1-2; D is possibly TRBD1 (5 bases). There are 13 residues in the CDR3. Germline V lookup: CDR1 GTSNPN, CDR2 SVGIG (reference sequence). The V gene lost 0 bases and the J gene lost 6 bases, with 11 bases spanning the gap. CDR3 DNA sequence: TGTGCCTGGAGTGTAGGGTCGACAGATGGCTACACCTTC. This translates into CAWSVGSTDGYTF.

The chain employs TRBV6-4 and TRBJ2-3; 11 nucleotides align to TRBD1. J was trimmed by 4 bases and V by 2 bases; bases with no gene match: 5. There are 16 residues in the CDR3. Per the germline V gene, CDR1 is MRHNA and CDR2 is SNTAGT. In nucleotides, the CDR3 is TGTGCCAGCAGTGACGGGAGGACAGGGGGCGCAGATACGCAGTATTTT. It specifies CASSDGRTGGADTQYF.

This chain links TRBV21-1 with TRBJ1-1. TRBV21-1 is a pseudogene segment. This CDR3 has 13 residues. CDR3 in DNA: TGTGCCAGCAGCACTTTAGGGAGCACTGAAGCTTTCTTT. Translated, it gives CASSTLGSTEAFF.

The V gene is TRBV30, the J gene TRBJ2-3; no definite D call. V was cut by 1 base and J by 0 bases, with 8 bases left in between. The CDR3 has 14 residues. CDR1 and CDR2 (germline): GTSNPN, SVGIG (reference sequence). The CDR3 loop is CAWSASVSTDTQYF. Written as DNA, the CDR3 is TGTGCCTGGAGTGCGTCAGTGAGCACAGATACGCAGTATTTT. Full variable domain (remainder filled in from reference TRBV30 and TRBJ2-3): SQTIHQWPATLVQPVGSPLSLECTVEGTSNPNLYWYRQAAGRGLQLLFYSVGIGQISSEVPQNLSASRPQDRQFILSSKKLLLSDSGFYLCAWSASVSTDTQYFGPGTRLTVL.

The chain employs TRBV10-3 and TRBJ2-2; 7 nucleotides match TRBD1. Germline assignment: CDR1 ENHRY and CDR2 SYGVKD. The CDR3 loop spans 15 amino acids. Trimming at V came to 4 bases and at J to 2 bases, leaving 4 bases not matched to a gene. The CDR3 coding sequence is TGTGCCATCAGTGTTAGGGGGCGTAACACCGGGGAGCTGTTTTTT. It translates to CAISVRGRNTGELFF.